The TCR beta chain described here comes from a study of human T cells and chemical hapten exposure (dated by TCRdb to the early 2020s). About the investigation overall: For sensitization, 2% DPC in acetone was applied to a roughly 2 cm by roughly 2 cm area of upper inner arm skin. Throughout the study period of around 24 weeks, patients also received therapeutic DPC doses to the scalp every week. Patch testing on the upper back used Finn chambers containing 0.01% DPC, with scoring done after 6 days according to International Contact Dermatitis Research Group standards. The patient cohort, mostly female, included alopecia areata with under or over 50% scalp involvement, alopecia totalis and alopecia universalis. Libraries were pooled for sequencing, and per-sample TCR yields varied mainly because of small differences in library volumes within the pool. This study followed changes in the peripheral blood TCR repertoire in vivo during primary and secondary sensitization of alopecia patients to the hapten diphenylcyclopropenone (DPC). Blood samples were taken from patients before sensitization (week 0) and at 2, 6 and about 24 weeks after DPC sensitization. Roughly 30 alopecia patients provided blood for TCR sequencing at one to four time points (pre-sensitization, 2, 6 and 24 weeks).

Broader findings and caveats from the paper: Compared with pre-sensitization or healthy control sets, expanded TCRs formed significantly more large CDR3 similarity clusters, which is consistent with antigen-driven responses. After repeated subsampling, the strength of the expansion versus patch-test correlation and the threshold at which it became significant changed. Patch test score was positively correlated with the number of PT1 expanded TCRs, with significance at thresholds 8, 16 and 32 but not at 4. DPC sensitization did not change how many TCRs were above 1 in 1000 frequency, and no evidence was found of alterations in global repertoire structure. Because every patient had alopecia, a presumed autoimmune disease, the patients' immune response might differ from that of healthy individuals.

The sample's time point label is to be understood as: patch test 1, 2 weeks after DPC sensitization. The sample's treatment or condition, from its label and the paper: therapeutic diphenylcyclopropenone sensitization with weekly scalp DPC. Blood at each patch-test visit was drawn before the patch test was applied. Eligible patients were aged 18 to 70, diagnosed with alopecia, deemed suitable for DPC therapy, and excluded if pregnant. Unfractionated whole blood was collected in Tempus Blood RNA tubes, and total RNA was extracted from that blood. V is clipped by 0 bases and J by 8 bases, and the sequence between their germline boundaries is 14 bases long. The germline V gene supplies CDR1 SGHRS and CDR2 YFSETQ. The CDR3 has 15 amino acids, counting the end cysteine and phenylalanine. CDR3 DNA is the only sequence kept; it has 45 bases, read in frame from the first base. Receptors were amplified or captured by RACE. Data came from a NextSeq 500. During library preparation, unique molecular identifiers were attached to individual cDNA molecules so that TCRs could be counted in a quantitative, reproducible way. For every blood RNA sample, sequencing covered both the TCR alpha and TCR beta chains. Concerning the study's data processing: The median number of TCRs per sample was roughly 98,000, ranging from 23,224 to 690,600. V, J and CDR3 annotation of the TCR reads was performed with the Decombinator software suite. Every sample was subsampled to the same number of TCRs (28,000) for the PS versus PT1 abundance plots. TCRs were defined as expanded if absent before sensitization and observed at least eight times at the 2-week time point. TCRdb trimmed the raw reads at Q25, called clones with MiXCR and kept productive beta chains. Rows matching on CDR3 protein sequence are summarized as one entry with the most common DNA and genes. It is TCRdb's table, rather than the study itself, that gives the V and J calls and clone size. This sample is represented by 75,000 to 90,000 distinct CDR3 sequences; 10% of them were singletons. The ten largest make up more than 1.1% of the sample.

Turning to this clonotype: Its antigen remains unidentified. No much larger clone is present one base from it, and per-base qualities are unavailable.

The rearranged chain carries TRBV5-1 and TRBJ1-4; TRBD1 might be the D gene, on 5 matching bases. This receptor was taken from a woman aged 50 to 65 with alopecia areata. Some clones in this sample may be carry-over from other donors' samples. The sequenced sample was whole blood, obtained in connection with sensitization to the hapten diphenylcyclopropenone (DPC). The CDR3 reads as follows: CASSLAPGLGEKLFF. The DNA is as follows: TGCGCCAGCAGCTTGGCTCCGGGGCTTGGGGAAAAACTGTTTTTT.